Listed below are T cell receptor beta chains from one sample, sequenced in a study of blood T cells in healthy people across ages. TCRdb independently ran MiXCR on the 5' RACE reads; one entry per CDR3 protein. The sample contains about 1.7 million distinct CDR3 sequences, 25% to 30% of which appear only once. Material for sequencing was blood. The receptors shown here come from a woman aged 25 to 45 in good health. CDR3s include the opening cysteine and the closing phenylalanine or tryptophan. The order of the fields is J gene, CDR3 length, D gene, V gene, clone size, CDR3 protein, CDR3 DNA. The D gene is left open where the match is weak. Part of the rows lack a size; the others show once, few, many or a class for expanded clones.

>TRBJ2-5|16|NA|TRBV28|NA
CASSWAGRPFQETQYF
TGTGCCAGCAGTTGGGCGGGCCGGCCGTTCCAAGAGACCCAGTACTTC
>TRBJ1-1|16|TRBD1|TRBV15|NA
CATSRDGGTGRVEAFF
TGTGCCACCAGCAGAGATGGGGGGACAGGCAGGGTTGAAGCTTTCTTT
>TRBJ2-7|17|TRBD2|TRBV27|few
CASRGAGRRLAGYEQYF
TGTGCCAGCAGGGGAGCGGGGCGGAGGCTAGCGGGCTACGAGCAGTACTTC
>TRBJ2-1|14|NA|TRBV27|few
CASTQGKAYNEQFF
TGTGCCAGCACACAGGGTAAGGCCTACAATGAGCAGTTCTTC
>TRBJ2-7|14|NA|TRBV21-1|NA
CASSNGTDSYEQYF
TGTGCCAGCAGCAATGGGACAGACTCCTACGAGCAGTACTTC
>TRBJ2-1|17|NA|TRBV7-2|many
CASSQFHSGASYNEQFF
TGTGCCAGCAGCCAATTCCATAGCGGAGCCTCCTACAATGAGCAGTTCTTC
>TRBJ2-6|17|TRBD1|TRBV27|NA
CASHRQGPSSGANVLTF
TGTGCCAGCCATAGACAGGGCCCGAGCTCTGGGGCCAACGTCCTGACTTTC
>TRBJ2-3|12|NA|TRBV10-3|many
CAISPSTDTQYF
TGTGCCATCAGTCCCTCTACAGATACGCAGTATTTT
>TRBJ2-5|12|NA|TRBV20-1|NA
CSASGTWDEQYF
TGCAGTGCTAGCGGCACTTGGGATGAGCAGTACTTC
>TRBJ1-2|16|TRBD1|TRBV4-1|NA
CASSPTGTASTYGYTF
TGCGCCAGCAGCCCAACCGGGACAGCCTCTACCTATGGCTACACCTTC
>TRBJ1-5|16|TRBD1|TRBV19|NA
CASSSPRQGANQPQHF
TGTGCCAGTAGTAGCCCCCGGCAGGGGGCCAATCAGCCCCAGCATTTT
>TRBJ2-5|14|NA|TRBV3-1|NA
CASSRWTERGTQYF
TGTGCCAGCAGCCGATGGACAGAGCGGGGGACCCAGTACTTC
>TRBJ2-3|15|NA|TRBV10-1|once
CASSRERGAGDTQYF
TGCGCCAGCAGCCGGGAACGGGGGGCAGGAGATACGCAGTATTTT
>TRBJ2-1|15|TRBD2|TRBV6-2/TRBV6-3|few
CASSYSAGVVGEQFF
TGTGCCAGCAGTTACTCGGCGGGAGTAGTAGGCGAGCAGTTCTTC
>TRBJ1-4|14|NA|TRBV6-1|many
CASSEKEENEKLFF
TGTGCCAGCAGTGAAAAGGAAGAAAATGAAAAACTGTTTTTT
>TRBJ2-7|19|TRBD2|TRBV10-2|few
CASSPVPGLAGGGAYEQYF
TGCGCCAGCAGTCCTGTGCCGGGACTAGCGGGAGGTGGCGCCTACGAGCAGTACTTC
>TRBJ2-3|16|NA|TRBV6-4|NA
CASSQTWRRSTDTQYF
TGTGCCAGCAGTCAGACTTGGAGGAGGAGCACAGATACGCAGTATTTT
>TRBJ2-4|12|NA|TRBV28|NA
CASSSDTNFQYF
TGTGCCAGCAGTTCCGATACAAATTTTCAGTACTTC
>TRBJ2-3|15|NA|TRBV11-2|few
CASRAQGWEADTQYF
TGTGCCAGCAGAGCACAGGGGTGGGAGGCAGATACTCAGTATTTT
>TRBJ2-1|15|NA|TRBV12-3/TRBV12-4|few
CASSPIAVVTFEQFF
TGTGCCAGCAGCCCAATAGCGGTAGTTACGTTCGAGCAGTTCTTC
>TRBJ1-5|17|NA|TRBV4-1|NA
CASSHTAGEYSNQPQHF
TGCGCCAGCAGTCACACCGCGGGAGAATATAGCAATCAGCCCCAGCATTTT
>TRBJ1-5|14|TRBD1|TRBV20-1|NA
CSARGPTGKRPQHF
TGCAGTGCTAGAGGGCCGACAGGGAAGCGACCCCAGCATTTT
>TRBJ2-7|15|TRBD2|TRBV18|many
CASSRGNGGAYEQYF
TGTGCCAGCTCGAGGGGGAACGGGGGGGCCTACGAGCAGTACTTC
>TRBJ2-1|16|TRBD2|TRBV20-1|many
CSASRLADPTYNEQFF
TGCAGTGCTAGTAGGCTAGCGGACCCTACCTACAATGAGCAGTTCTTC
>TRBJ1-6|14|NA|TRBV12-3/TRBV12-4|few
CASNLNPLNSPLHF
TGTGCCAGCAACCTGAACCCCTTGAATTCACCCCTCCACTTT
>TRBJ1-5|15|TRBD1|TRBV7-2|few
CASSLGQRLNQPQHF
TGTGCCAGCAGCTTGGGACAGAGACTCAATCAGCCCCAGCATTTT